What follows describes a single T cell receptor beta chain. No antigen is known for it. This CDR3 contains 15 residues. CDR1 and CDR2 (germline): MNHEY, SMNVEV (reference sequence). Trimming shortened V by 6 bases and J by 2 bases, and 15 bases separated the two germline ends. This sample was included in a study of cytomegalovirus exposure and HLA in healthy donors. At the level of the study: Clustering assigned approximately 79% of the roughly 430 genotyped donors to the Caucasian-associated ancestry cluster. Study-level points and caveats: Several of the most significant clusters were apparently associated with common viral pathogens in a later analysis. It is likely that the observed cluster of highly shared sequence variants was a sequencing artifact.

PCR employed 60 Vbeta and 13 Jbeta primers. TCRdb's table, derived via immunoSEQ multiplex PCR, lists solely in-frame clones and lacks some. The sample has more than 95,000 clones; 76% are singletons. V is TRBV27 and J is TRBJ2-3; no reliable D call. What was sequenced was PBMCs. The sequence derives from a woman between 18 and 29 years old in good health and CMV-seropositive. The CDR3 DNA reads TGTGCCAGCAGAATTCTTTCCCAGAACACAGATACGCAGTATTTT. Amino acid sequence: CASRILSQNTDTQYF.